This TCR beta chain comes out of a study of graft-versus-host responses after intestinal transplantation (dated by TCRdb to about 2021). About the investigation overall: Multivisceral, liver-intestinal, or isolated intestinal transplants were received by the recipients. Every recipient was given anti-thymocyte globulin induction, followed by 2 to 4 years of maintenance tacrolimus and steroids. Of the roughly 25 intestinal transplant recipients enrolled in the cohort, one of whom was a retransplant, 3 patients without pretransplant specimens were excluded. To identify alloreactive clones, pre-transplant mixed lymphocyte reaction products were sequenced and then compared with unstimulated pre-transplant donor and recipient T cells. Bulk TCR-beta CDR3 sequencing was used to track graft-versus-host and host-versus-graft alloreactive T cell clones in the graft, circulation and bone marrow after intestinal transplantation. Rather than going through the commercial service, samples from a few later patients were sequenced in-house on an Illumina MiSeq and processed with MiXCR. A peak of at least 4% donor T cells among recipient peripheral blood mononuclear cells was the definition used for donor T cell macrochimerism. Overall study results and their limits: GvH clones turned up in recipient bone marrow, with some appearing earlier in ileal mucosa or blood, a pattern consistent with an intestinal mucosal origin. Peak levels of circulating GvH clones were associated with declines in HvG clones early after transplant. Conclusions were limited by the relatively low number and heterogeneity of intestinal transplant patients. In patients with donor T cell macrochimerism, the allografts had high GvH to HvG T cell clonal ratios.

V is pruned by 4 bases and J by 2 bases, leaving 9 bases of the junction without a gene match. CDR1 and CDR2, looked up from the germline V gene (reference sequence), are SGHKS and YYEKEE. Counted from cysteine to phenylalanine, this CDR3 has 15 amino acids. Left in the record is the CDR3 DNA by itself, 45 bases read in frame from the first base. The library relied on the immunoSEQ multiplex PCR assay. For most patients, genomic DNA was isolated using the Qiagen DNeasy Blood and Tissue Kit and was shipped frozen to Adaptive Biotechnologies for TCR sequencing. For most patients, genomic DNA was subjected to high-throughput TCR-beta CDR3 sequencing by Adaptive Biotechnologies. The authors processed their data as follows. TCR sequencing data for approximately 19 patients were retrieved from Adaptive's ImmunoSEQ software; a few other patients were processed with MiXCR and VDJtools. To correct CD4 versus CD8 sorting errors, any sequence found in both subsets at a frequency ratio below 5:1 was removed. CDR3 nucleotide sequences shared between donor and recipient were removed because their origin could not be assigned. To count as alloreactive, a clone needed at least 2-fold expansion over unstimulated cells and a minimum CFSE-low frequency of 0.002% (template counts) or 0.001% (read counts). Clones were considered mappable if detected in sequenced pre-transplant spleen, lymph node, or MLR CFSE-low populations of the donor or recipient. The cumulative frequency of alloreactive clones was calculated as a percentage of all sequences, weighted by copy number. TCRdb limited this immuneACCESS table to in-frame rearrangements with V and J called. A share of clones is missing; checked studies link under half to unresolved V genes, and the rest is unexplained. From that table come the V and J calls and clone size; the DNA was used to work out D and trimming. The sample yields roughly 20,000 clones; roughly 43% were counted once. The ten biggest clones cover under 2% of the sample.

About this clone itself: No much larger clone is present one base from it, and per-base qualities are unavailable.

This specimen's time point label, interpreted: cells obtained before transplantation from donor or recipient. In the mixed lymphocyte reactions, roughly 200,000 CFSE-labeled pre-transplant responders were plated with roughly 200,000 irradiated violet-dye-labeled stimulators and cultured for more than five days. After the mixed lymphocyte reaction, proliferating CD3+CD4+CFSE-low and CD3+CD8+CFSE-low responder cells were FACS-sorted on a BD Influx sorter. Recombination linked TRBV5-5 to TRBJ2-7; 7 middle bases align to TRBD2. The TCR sequence derives from a human patient who received an intestinal transplant. The starting material was alloreactive CD8+ T cells from a mixed lymphocyte reaction culture, obtained before intestinal transplant. The cell subset or site label here, explained by the study, means: CFSE-low proliferating T cells sorted from roughly six-day pre-transplant mixed lymphocyte reaction (GvH or HvG direction). This receptor has the CDR3 CASSLPGLAAYEQYF. The sequenced DNA: TGTGCCAGCAGCCTTCCAGGGCTAGCGGCCTACGAGCAGTACTTC.